This paragraph covers one T cell receptor (beta chain) sequence. Its antigen is currently unknown. Blood CD8+ and CD4+ T cells underwent high-throughput TCR beta sequencing. Isolation of CD8+ and CD4+ T cells was performed negatively, whereas enrichment of TEMRA cells was done by FACS. The data originate from a study of CD8 T cells in Susac syndrome. Random hexamers primed reverse transcription of 0.5 to 1 ug RNA. Multiplex PCR with immunoSEQ amplified the TCR beta CDR3 across 54 Vbeta and 13 Jbeta. MiXCR, applied by TCRdb to the immunoSEQ multiplex PCR reads, yields one record per CDR3 protein. The table has 150,000 to 200,000 distinct CDR3 sequences, 95% seen once. Study observations and caveats: As acknowledged by the study, its TCR sequencing and HLA analysis included a relatively small number of individuals.

This sequence was found in a human donor with multiple sclerosis. The sequenced sample was CD4+ T cells from PBMCs.

The CDR3 sequence is CASSQGGRNSPLHF. The CDR3 DNA reads as TGCGCCAGCAGCCAAGGGGGGAGAAATTCACCCCTCCACTTT. The rearrangement links TRBV4-3 to TRBJ1-6, with a weak D call TRBD1 (5 bases). This CDR3 contains 14 residues. The germline gives CDR1 LGHNA, CDR2 YSLEER. With 1 base removed from V and 7 bases from J, the gap between germline ends came to 8 bases.